This TCR beta chain was captured by sequencing in a study of identical twins. Study observations and caveats: While abundant cord blood beta clonotypes carried fewer insertions, memory repertoires showed no such pattern.

In germline, CDR1 is GTSNPN, CDR2 SVGIG (reference sequence). The CDR3 loop spans 14 amino acids. Trimming removed 2 bases at V and 7 bases at J, with 17 bases between. Regarding this clonotype: What it recognizes is unknown.

TCRdb reprocessed the 5' RACE reads via MiXCR and lists one record per CDR3 protein. This table has 500,000 to 600,000 distinct CDR3 sequences, 22% appearing once. The sample was also linked to a second study, of T cells expressing NK-cell markers.

The origin of this receptor is a woman between 18 and 29 years old in good health. The chain joins TRBV30 to TRBJ2-5; D may be TRBD2 (5 bases). The specimen sequenced was CD4+ T cells sorted from blood. CDR3 sequence: CAWSPRAGGATQYF. Written as DNA, the CDR3 is TGTGCCTGGAGTCCCCGTGCGGGCGGCGCGACCCAGTACTTC. Using reference TRBV30 and TRBJ2-5 for the parts outside the CDR3, the full variable domain is SQTIHQWPATLVQPVGSPLSLECTVEGTSNPNLYWYRQAAGRGLQLLFYSVGIGQISSEVPQNLSASRPQDRQFILSSKKLLLSDSGFYLCAWSPRAGGATQYFGPGTRLLVL.